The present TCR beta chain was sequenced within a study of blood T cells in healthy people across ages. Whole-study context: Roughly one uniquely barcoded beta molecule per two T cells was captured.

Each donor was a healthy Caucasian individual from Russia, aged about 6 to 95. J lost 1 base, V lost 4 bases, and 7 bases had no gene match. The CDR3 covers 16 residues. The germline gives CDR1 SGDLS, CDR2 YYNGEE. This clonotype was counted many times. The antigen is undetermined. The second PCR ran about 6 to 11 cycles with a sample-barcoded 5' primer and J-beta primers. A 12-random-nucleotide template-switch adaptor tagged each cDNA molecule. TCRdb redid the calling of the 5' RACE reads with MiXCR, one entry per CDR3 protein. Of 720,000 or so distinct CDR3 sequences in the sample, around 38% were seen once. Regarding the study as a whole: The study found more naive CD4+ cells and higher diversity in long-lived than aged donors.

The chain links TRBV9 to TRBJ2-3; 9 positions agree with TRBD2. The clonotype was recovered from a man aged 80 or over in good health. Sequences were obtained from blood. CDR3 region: CASSYTLAGGTDTQYF. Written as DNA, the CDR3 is TGTGCCAGCAGCTACACCTTAGCGGGAGGCACAGATACGCAGTATTTT.